This entry concerns a single T cell receptor beta chain. The antigen is unknown. This sample is drawn from a study of OX40 agonist ivuxolimab in advanced cancers. About the study: Dose-escalation patients' cancers were hepatocellular carcinoma, melanoma, renal cell or head and neck cancer.

This CDR3 region has 15 residues. V was trimmed by 4 bases and J by 2 bases, leaving 15 bases between them. Germline V gene data show CDR1 as SGHVS and CDR2 as FQNEAQ. Broader study findings: The study found among the lowest clonal expansion in partial responders at 0.1-3.0 mg/kg. There was clonal expansion of CD4+ and CD8+ blood T cells by week 6 at 0.1 to 3.0 mg/kg.

Profiled with immunoSEQ multiplex PCR; TCRdb holds only in-frame clones, not every one. Of under 25,000 clones listed, approximately 78% are singletons. Sample: CD4+ or CD8+ T cells sorted from blood, taken in a trial of the OX40 agonist ivuxolimab. The chain joins TRBV7-8 to TRBJ2-7; a possible D gene is TRBD2 (5 bases). The clonotype was recovered from an adult with an advanced solid tumor such as melanoma, head and neck, liver or kidney cancer. The CDR3, as DNA: TGTGCCAGCAGCTCATATCGGACTGGGGCCTACGAGCAGTACTTC. Protein sequence: CASSSYRTGAYEQYF.